A single T cell receptor (beta chain) is shown here with its context. This sample is part of a study of sequential checkpoint blockade in melanoma. Study-level information: After both sequences, patients received maintenance nivolumab.

Treatment meaning: randomized to nivolumab then ipilimumab (arm A) or the reverse (arm B). DNA-damaging chemotherapy had not been given to any patient beforehand. Live CD3+CD8+ CD19− CD56− cells were sorted from PBMCs. V was shortened by 3 bases and J by 6 bases, with 18 bases between the two germline ends. Germline CDR1 and CDR2: MDHEN and SYDVKM. The CDR3 spans 15 residues. The data were produced by immunoSEQ multiplex PCR, yet TCRdb's version contains in-frame clones alone and is incomplete. Of tens of thousands of clones in the sample, about 88% were seen once. This sample comprised CD8+ T cells sorted from blood (inferred from file names), obtained from a patient given nivolumab and ipilimumab in sequence. J is TRBJ2-7 and V is TRBV28, with D possibly being TRBD1 (6 bases). The clonotype originates from a human donor with melanoma. In nucleotides, the CDR3 is TGTGCCAGCAGTTTTCGCGCGGCAGGGGTGACCGAGCAGTACTTC. This translates into CASSFRAAGVTEQYF.